This section outlines one T cell receptor (beta chain) sequence together with its context. The sample belongs to a study of CD8 T cells in Susac syndrome. From blood CD8+ and CD4+ T cells, the TCR beta chain was sequenced. When the RNA was reverse transcribed, random hexamers were used with an input of about 0.45 to 1 ug. A multiplex approach, immunoSEQ multiplex PCR, amplified TCR beta CDR3 across 54 Vbeta and 13 Jbeta. From the immunoSEQ multiplex PCR reads, TCRdb called clonotypes with MiXCR, one entry per CDR3 protein. The data show 200,000 to 250,000 distinct CDR3 sequences, with around 95% seen just once and about 0.091% held by the top ten. Material: CD4+ T cells from PBMCs. This clonotype originated in a human donor with multiple sclerosis.

The CDR3 spells CASISAGFGNEQFF. CDR3 nucleotide sequence: TGTGCCAGCATATCTGCGGGATTCGGTAATGAGCAGTTCTTC. This chain connects TRBV27 to TRBJ2-1; possible D gene TRBD2, 6 bases. V was shortened by 7 bases and J by 7 bases, with 17 bases between the two germline ends. In germline, CDR1 is MNHEY, CDR2 SMNVEV (reference sequence). This CDR3 region has 14 residues.